This is a list of T cell receptor beta chains from one sample in a study of PD-L1 blockade in urothelial cancer. Using immunoSEQ multiplex PCR, the repertoire was profiled, and TCRdb retains in-frame clones only, with some absent. The sample lists 15,000 to 20,000 clones, approximately 83% seen once, with 1.7% in the top ten. The source material was PBMCs, sampled around atezolizumab (anti-PD-L1) treatment. These receptors were collected from a man aged 50-59 years with urothelial cancer. Each CDR3 is given with its conserved first and last residue. Each record gives: clone size, J gene, D gene, V gene, CDR3 DNA, CDR3 protein. The D gene is left open where the match is weak. Size is omitted from some rows. Given values are once, few, many or a class for expanded clones.

size: NA; J: TRBJ1-2; D: TRBD1; V: TRBV6-1; DNA: TGTGCCAGCAGTGAATTAAGCTTGGGGACAGGGAACTATGGCTACACCTTC; CDR3: CASSELSLGTGNYGYTF
size: NA; J: TRBJ1-1; D: NA; V: TRBV6-5; DNA: TGTGCCAGCAGTTACGACACCTCGAACACTGAAGCTTTCTTT; CDR3: CASSYDTSNTEAFF
size: medium-sized; J: TRBJ1-4; D: TRBD1; V: TRBV7-9; DNA: TGTGCCAGCAGCCCATTACCTGGGGGGACAGGGGATGAAAAACTGTTTTTT; CDR3: CASSPLPGGTGDEKLFF
size: NA; J: TRBJ2-3; D: NA; V: TRBV6-6; DNA: TGTGCCAGCAGTTCCGGGGAACCAGATACGCAGTATTTT; CDR3: CASSSGEPDTQYF
size: NA; J: TRBJ2-2; D: NA; V: TRBV7-2; DNA: TGTGCCAGCAGCGGCGGAAGAACTAGAGCCGGGGAGCTGTTTTTT; CDR3: CASSGGRTRAGELFF
size: NA; J: TRBJ2-1; D: NA; V: TRBV7-2; DNA: TGTGCCAGCAGCCGACAGGTAGGAACCTACAATGAGCAGTTCTTC; CDR3: CASSRQVGTYNEQFF
size: NA; J: TRBJ1-4; D: NA; V: TRBV5-1; DNA: TGCGCCAGCAGCGTGCAGGGCCGGAATGAAAAACTGTTTTTT; CDR3: CASSVQGRNEKLFF
size: NA; J: TRBJ2-7; D: TRBD2; V: TRBV2; DNA: TGTGCCAGCGGACTAGCGGGAGATCTTAGGTACGAGCAGTACTTC; CDR3: CASGLAGDLRYEQYF
size: NA; J: TRBJ1-2; D: NA; V: TRBV9; DNA: TGTGCCAGCAGCGTCGGTACCCCTAAACCCTATGGCTACACCTTC; CDR3: CASSVGTPKPYGYTF
size: NA; J: TRBJ2-3; D: TRBD2; V: TRBV30; DNA: TGTGCCTGGAGTATTGGGACTAGCGAATTCACAGATACGCAGTATTTT; CDR3: CAWSIGTSEFTDTQYF
size: NA; J: TRBJ1-3; D: TRBD1; V: TRBV5-1; DNA: TGCGCCAGCACTTCCGCCTTTACCAGGGGGCCGGGAAACACCATATATTTT; CDR3: CASTSAFTRGPGNTIYF
size: few; J: TRBJ1-1; D: NA; V: TRBV7-9; DNA: TGTGCCAGCAGCTTAGGGGCCACTGAAGCTTTCTTT; CDR3: CASSLGATEAFF
size: few; J: TRBJ1-1; D: NA; V: TRBV29-1; DNA: TGCAGCGTCGACAGCCAGAACACTGAAGCTTTCTTT; CDR3: CSVDSQNTEAFF
size: NA; J: TRBJ2-5; D: TRBD1; V: TRBV2; DNA: TGTGCCAGCAGTGAAGGGACAGGGGGAGAGACCCAGTACTTC; CDR3: CASSEGTGGETQYF
size: NA; J: TRBJ2-1; D: TRBD2; V: TRBV5-6; DNA: TGTGCCAGCAGCTTGAGTCTAGCGGGTGGTGAGCAGTTCTTC; CDR3: CASSLSLAGGEQFF
size: NA; J: TRBJ2-7; D: NA; V: TRBV5-1; DNA: TGCGCCAGCAGCCGGGCCTACGAGCAGTACTTC; CDR3: CASSRAYEQYF
size: NA; J: TRBJ2-3; D: TRBD1; V: TRBV2; DNA: TGTGCCAGCAGATTGGGACAGGGAGGGGCAGATACGCAGTATTTT; CDR3: CASRLGQGGADTQYF
size: NA; J: TRBJ2-5; D: TRBD2; V: TRBV6-5; DNA: TGTGCCAGCAGTAACTATCTGGCGGGAGGTCAACAGACCCAGTACTTC; CDR3: CASSNYLAGGQQTQYF
size: NA; J: TRBJ1-1; D: TRBD1; V: TRBV5-1; DNA: TGCGCCAGCAGCTTAAACCTGGGACAGGGAGGTGAAGCTTTCTTT; CDR3: CASSLNLGQGGEAFF
size: NA; J: TRBJ1-1; D: NA; V: TRBV2; DNA: TGTGCCAGCAGTTCAGACAGAAACACTGAAGCTTTCTTT; CDR3: CASSSDRNTEAFF
size: NA; J: TRBJ1-4; D: NA; V: TRBV19; DNA: TGTGCCAGTAGTCCTCTCGGGGGTGAAAAACTGTTTTTT; CDR3: CASSPLGGEKLFF
size: few; J: TRBJ2-2; D: TRBD1; V: TRBV5-8; DNA: TGTGCCAGCAGCCAAGGGACAGTCACCGGGGAGCTGTTTTTT; CDR3: CASSQGTVTGELFF
size: NA; J: TRBJ2-3; D: TRBD1; V: TRBV7-9; DNA: TGTGCCAGCAGCCTGCGGGACAGGCTAAGCACAGATACGCAGTATTTT; CDR3: CASSLRDRLSTDTQYF
size: NA; J: TRBJ1-4; D: NA; V: TRBV7-2; DNA: TGTGCCAGCAGCCTAACCTCTGCAACTAATGAAAAACTGTTTTTT; CDR3: CASSLTSATNEKLFF
size: NA; J: TRBJ2-7; D: TRBD2; V: TRBV6-6; DNA: TGTGCCGCCTCTTCTAGCGGGAAATCCTACGAGCAGTACTTC; CDR3: CAASSSGKSYEQYF
size: NA; J: TRBJ1-2; D: NA; V: TRBV7-3; DNA: TGTGCCAGCAGCTTAACCTATAGTGCACCTAACTATGGCTACACCTTC; CDR3: CASSLTYSAPNYGYTF
size: NA; J: TRBJ2-1; D: TRBD2; V: TRBV7-8; DNA: TGTGCCAGCAGCTTAGTCGGGACTAGCGCCTTAAAAGAGTTTGAGCAGTTCTTC; CDR3: CASSLVGTSALKEFEQFF
size: NA; J: TRBJ2-3; D: TRBD2; V: TRBV5-6; DNA: TGTGCCAGCAGCGGGGAAGCGGGGGGGCCAATAGATACGCAGTATTTT; CDR3: CASSGEAGGPIDTQYF
size: NA; J: TRBJ1-1; D: NA; V: TRBV5-1; DNA: TGCGCCAGCAGCTTGGACGCGACTGAAGCTTTCTTT; CDR3: CASSLDATEAFF
size: NA; J: TRBJ1-2; D: TRBD1; V: TRBV7-9; DNA: TGTGCCAGCAGCTTAGTGGGACAGGGGTATGGCTACACCTTC; CDR3: CASSLVGQGYGYTF
size: few; J: TRBJ1-1; D: NA; V: TRBV4-2; DNA: TGTGCCAGCAGCCAAGATCAGGGCACTGAAGCTTTCTTT; CDR3: CASSQDQGTEAFF
size: NA; J: TRBJ1-6; D: NA; V: TRBV28; DNA: TGTGCCAGCACCCTCTCGGGGAATTCACCCCTCCACTTT; CDR3: CASTLSGNSPLHF
size: NA; J: TRBJ2-2; D: TRBD2; V: TRBV5-1; DNA: TGCGCCAGCAGCTCTCGAGATAGCGGGAGGGCGAACACCGGGGAGCTGTTTTTT; CDR3: CASSSRDSGRANTGELFF
size: NA; J: TRBJ2-2; D: NA; V: TRBV5-1; DNA: TGCGCCAGCAGCTACTCCGGGGACACCGGGGAGCTGTTTTTT; CDR3: CASSYSGDTGELFF
size: NA; J: TRBJ1-5; D: NA; V: TRBV5-6; DNA: TGTGCCAGCAGCTTTGGGATTAGGACGGGACAGCCCCAGCATTTT; CDR3: CASSFGIRTGQPQHF
size: once; J: TRBJ2-6; D: NA; V: TRBV15; DNA: TGTGCCACCAGCAGAGCAGGCTCTGGGGCCAACGTCCTGACTTTC; CDR3: CATSRAGSGANVLTF
size: NA; J: TRBJ2-3; D: TRBD2; V: TRBV9; DNA: TGTGCCAGCAGCCCTGGGGGGGCTAGCGGGAACCTAGATACGCAGTATTTT; CDR3: CASSPGGASGNLDTQYF
size: once; J: TRBJ2-1; D: TRBD2; V: TRBV14; DNA: TGTGCCAGCAGCCAAACTAGCGGGAGTGTCGATGAGCAGTTCTTC; CDR3: CASSQTSGSVDEQFF
size: NA; J: TRBJ2-5; D: TRBD2; V: TRBV29-1; DNA: TGCAGCGTCGGACTAGCGGGAGCTTGGGAGACCCAGTACTTC; CDR3: CSVGLAGAWETQYF
size: NA; J: TRBJ2-2; D: NA; V: TRBV5-6; DNA: TGTGCCAGCAGCGGAGTGGGACAGAACACCGGGGAGCTGTTTTTT; CDR3: CASSGVGQNTGELFF
size: NA; J: TRBJ1-1; D: NA; V: TRBV7-8; DNA: TGTGCCAGCAGCTTAGAACAGTTCATGAACACTGAAGCTTTCTTT; CDR3: CASSLEQFMNTEAFF
size: NA; J: TRBJ2-1; D: TRBD2; V: TRBV27; DNA: TGTGCCAGCAGTCCATCCTCTAGCGGGGCCCCCTACAATGAGCAGTTCTTC; CDR3: CASSPSSSGAPYNEQFF
size: NA; J: TRBJ2-2; D: TRBD2; V: TRBV6-1; DNA: TGTGCCAGCAGAGGACGGGAGGGACTGACCGGGGAGCTGTTTTTT; CDR3: CASRGREGLTGELFF
size: NA; J: TRBJ1-1; D: NA; V: TRBV4-1; DNA: TGCGCCAGCAGCCAAGTAACAGGATACCTACCGAACACTGAAGCTTTCTTT; CDR3: CASSQVTGYLPNTEAFF
size: NA; J: TRBJ1-1; D: NA; V: TRBV6-1; DNA: TGTGCCAGCAGTGAACCGGCCGCTACAGGGAAAGCTTTCTTT; CDR3: CASSEPAATGKAFF
size: NA; J: TRBJ2-1; D: TRBD1; V: TRBV9; DNA: TGTGCCAGCAGCGTAGGAGGGGGGACAGGGTACAATGAGCAGTTCTTC; CDR3: CASSVGGGTGYNEQFF
size: NA; J: TRBJ1-2; D: TRBD1; V: TRBV28; DNA: TGTGCCAGCTTACAGGGGGGAAATAACTATGGCTACACCTTC; CDR3: CASLQGGNNYGYTF
size: NA; J: TRBJ1-1; D: NA; V: TRBV19; DNA: TGTGCCAGTAGTATAGGGTTACGGACTGAAGCTTTCTTT; CDR3: CASSIGLRTEAFF
size: once; J: TRBJ1-4; D: NA; V: TRBV15; DNA: TGTGCCACCAGCAGAGCTTTAAATGAAAAACTGTTTTTT; CDR3: CATSRALNEKLFF
size: NA; J: TRBJ2-5; D: TRBD2; V: TRBV7-2; DNA: TGTGCCAGCAGCTTAGGGGGACTAGCGAAAGAGACCCAGTACTTC; CDR3: CASSLGGLAKETQYF
size: NA; J: TRBJ1-1; D: NA; V: TRBV20-1; DNA: TGCAGTGCTAGTCCTGTCACTGAAGCTTTCTTT; CDR3: CSASPVTEAFF
size: NA; J: TRBJ1-1; D: NA; V: TRBV6-6; DNA: TGTGCCAGCAGTTCCCCAAATCAGAACACTGAAGCTTTCTTT; CDR3: CASSSPNQNTEAFF